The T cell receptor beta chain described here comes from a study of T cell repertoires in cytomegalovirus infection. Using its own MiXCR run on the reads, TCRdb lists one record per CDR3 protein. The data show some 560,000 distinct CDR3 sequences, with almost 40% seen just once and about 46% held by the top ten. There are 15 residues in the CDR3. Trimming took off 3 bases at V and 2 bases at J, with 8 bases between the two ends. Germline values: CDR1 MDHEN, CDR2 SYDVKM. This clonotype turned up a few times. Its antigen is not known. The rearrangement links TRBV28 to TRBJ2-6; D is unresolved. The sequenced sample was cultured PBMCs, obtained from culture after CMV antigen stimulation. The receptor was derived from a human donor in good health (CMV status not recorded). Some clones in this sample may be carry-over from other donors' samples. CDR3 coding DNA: TGTGCCAGCAGTTTTTTTGGGCCTGGGGCCAACGTCCTGACTTTC. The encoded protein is CASSFFGPGANVLTF.